A selection of T cell receptor beta chains follows, all from one sample in a study of blood T cell repertoires in COVID-19. Produced via immunoSEQ multiplex PCR; TCRdb's table is partial and in-frame only. The table records some 160,000 clones, roughly 78% of them present only once. Sequenced input: peripheral blood. These receptors were taken from a man in his 70s with active or convalescent COVID-19. Both conserved end residues are part of each CDR3. A D gene is named only where the DNA matches it firmly. A row's size may be missing; if present it is once, few, many or a size class.

V	J	size	D	CDR3	DNA
TRBV5-4	TRBJ1-2	-	TRBD1	CASSEKAGQGYGYTF	TGTGCCAGCAGCGAAAAGGCGGGACAGGGGTATGGCTACACCTTC
TRBV19	TRBJ2-1	once	-	CASTARLTRTGEQFF	TGTGCCAGTACCGCCCGCCTGACTAGAACGGGAGAGCAGTTCTTC
TRBV15	TRBJ1-6	-	TRBD1	CATKPGQGSYNSPLHF	TGTGCCACCAAACCGGGACAGGGTTCCTATAATTCACCCCTCCACTTT
TRBV13	TRBJ2-3	-	-	CASSVDVLTDTQYF	TGTGCCAGCAGCGTAGACGTACTGACAGATACGCAGTATTTT
TRBV6-5	TRBJ2-7	-	-	CASTRQATSSYEQYF	TGTGCCAGCACTAGACAGGCAACGAGCTCCTACGAGCAGTACTTC
TRBV5-1	TRBJ2-5	-	-	CATSRGSGQETQYF	TGCGCCACCTCCCGTGGGAGCGGCCAAGAGACCCAGTACTTC
TRBV4-2	TRBJ1-4	-	TRBD1	CASSRRDRDEELFF	TGTGCCAGCAGCCGACGGGACAGGGACGAAGAACTGTTTTTT
TRBV7-9	TRBJ1-3	-	TRBD1	CASSLDRGLHLTGNTIYF	TGTGCCAGCAGCCTGGACAGGGGGCTCCATCTAACTGGAAACACCATATATTTT
TRBV2	TRBJ2-3	once	-	CASSIQGRTDTQYF	TGTGCCAGCTCAATACAGGGAAGGACAGATACGCAGTATTTT
TRBV10-2	TRBJ2-7	-	-	CASSETRDEQYF	TGCGCCAGCAGTGAGACGAGGGACGAGCAGTACTTC
TRBV19	TRBJ2-2	-	-	CASSATGLRSGELFF	TGTGCCAGTTCGGCAACAGGGCTGCGTTCCGGGGAGCTGTTTTTT
TRBV29-1	TRBJ1-1	-	-	CSPSGQGGTEAFF	TGCAGCCCTTCCGGGCAGGGTGGTACTGAAGCTTTCTTT
TRBV18	TRBJ1-5	-	TRBD1	CASSLTGDGQPQHF	TGTGCCAGCTCACTTACAGGGGACGGTCAGCCCCAGCATTTT
TRBV3-1/TRBV3-2	TRBJ1-1	-	-	CASSQEGGTEAFF	TGTGCCAGCAGCCAAGAGGGGGGGACTGAAGCTTTCTTT
TRBV19	TRBJ2-3	-	-	CASSQTYTDTQYF	TGTGCCAGTAGTCAAACTTACACAGATACGCAGTATTTT
TRBV11-2	TRBJ1-1	-	-	CASSLGQGGTEAFF	TGTGCCAGCAGCTTAGGTCAGGGAGGTACTGAAGCTTTCTTT
TRBV11-2	TRBJ2-1	-	TRBD1	CASSQGQIYNEQFF	TGTGCCAGCAGCCAGGGACAGATATACAATGAGCAGTTCTTC